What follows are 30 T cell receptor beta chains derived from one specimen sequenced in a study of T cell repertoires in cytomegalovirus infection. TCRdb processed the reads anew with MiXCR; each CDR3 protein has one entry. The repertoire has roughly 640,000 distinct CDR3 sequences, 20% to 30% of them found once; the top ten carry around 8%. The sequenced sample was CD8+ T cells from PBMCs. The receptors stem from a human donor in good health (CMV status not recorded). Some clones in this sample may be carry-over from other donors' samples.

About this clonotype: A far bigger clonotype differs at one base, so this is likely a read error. CDR3 in amino acids: CSAKDYSGGNQPQHF. CDR3 in DNA: TGCAGTGCTAAAGATTATAGTGGGGGCAATCAGCCCCAGCATTTT. This chain links TRBV20-1 with TRBJ1-5; no reliable D call. CDR1 is DFQATT, CDR2 SNEGSKA, per germline (reference sequence). V was cut by 4 bases and J by 2 bases, with 15 bases left in between. This CDR3 spans 15 amino acids.

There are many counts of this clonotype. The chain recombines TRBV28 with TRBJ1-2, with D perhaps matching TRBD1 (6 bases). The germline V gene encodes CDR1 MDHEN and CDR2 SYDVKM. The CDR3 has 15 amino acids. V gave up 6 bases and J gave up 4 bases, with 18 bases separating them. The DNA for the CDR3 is TGTGCCAGCAGCTTGGGGGCCCGTCTAGGCTATGGCTACACCTTC. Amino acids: CASSLGARLGYGYTF.

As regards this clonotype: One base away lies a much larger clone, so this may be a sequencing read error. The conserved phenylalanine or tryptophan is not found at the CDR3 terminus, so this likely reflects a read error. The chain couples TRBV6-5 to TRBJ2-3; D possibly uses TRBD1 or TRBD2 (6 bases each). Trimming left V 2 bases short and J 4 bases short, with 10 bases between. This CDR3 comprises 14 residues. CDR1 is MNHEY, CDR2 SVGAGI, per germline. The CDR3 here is CASSYGGPPDTQYL. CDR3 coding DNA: TGTGCCAGCAGTTACGGGGGGCCACCAGATACGCAGTATTTG.

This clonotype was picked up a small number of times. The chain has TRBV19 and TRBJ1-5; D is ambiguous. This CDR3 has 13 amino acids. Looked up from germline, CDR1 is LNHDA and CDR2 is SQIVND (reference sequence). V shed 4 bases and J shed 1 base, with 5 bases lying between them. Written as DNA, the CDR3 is TGTGCCAGTAGTAAAGCCAGCAATCAGCCCCAGCATTTT. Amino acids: CASSKASNQPQHF.

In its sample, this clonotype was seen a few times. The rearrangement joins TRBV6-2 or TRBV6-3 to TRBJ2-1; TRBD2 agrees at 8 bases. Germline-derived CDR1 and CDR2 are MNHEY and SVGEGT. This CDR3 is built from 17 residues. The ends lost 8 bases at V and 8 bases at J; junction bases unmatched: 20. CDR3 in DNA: TGTGCCAGCGATTTCCACGGGGGGGGGTTCGGTGGAGATGAGCAGTTCTTC. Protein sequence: CASDFHGGGFGGDEQFF.

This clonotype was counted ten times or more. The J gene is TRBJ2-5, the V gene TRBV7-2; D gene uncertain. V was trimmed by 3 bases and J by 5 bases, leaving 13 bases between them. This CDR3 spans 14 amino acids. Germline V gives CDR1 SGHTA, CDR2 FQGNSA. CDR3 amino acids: CASSFGRLRETQYF. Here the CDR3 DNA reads TGTGCCAGCAGCTTCGGACGCCTCCGGGAGACCCAGTACTTC.

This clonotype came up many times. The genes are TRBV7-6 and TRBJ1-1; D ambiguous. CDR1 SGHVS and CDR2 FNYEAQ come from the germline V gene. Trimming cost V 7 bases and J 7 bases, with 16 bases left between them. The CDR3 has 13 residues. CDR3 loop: CASKVALGDEAFF. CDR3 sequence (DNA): TGTGCCAGCAAAGTCGCCCTGGGTGATGAAGCTTTCTTT.

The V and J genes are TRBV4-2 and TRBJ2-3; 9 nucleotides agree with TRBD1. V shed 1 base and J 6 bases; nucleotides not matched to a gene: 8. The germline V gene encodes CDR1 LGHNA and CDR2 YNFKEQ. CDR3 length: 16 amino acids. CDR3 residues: CASSQALTGGVDTQYF. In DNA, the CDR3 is TGTGCCAGCAGCCAAGCTTTAACAGGGGGCGTCGATACGCAGTATTTT.

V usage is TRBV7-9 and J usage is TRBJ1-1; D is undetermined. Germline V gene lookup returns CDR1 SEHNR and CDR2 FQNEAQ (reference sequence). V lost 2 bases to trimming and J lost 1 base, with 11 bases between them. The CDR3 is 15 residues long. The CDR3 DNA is TGTGCCAGCAGCTTAATTCACGGCCAGAACACTGAAGCTTTCTTT. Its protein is CASSLIHGQNTEAFF.

CDR3 sequence (DNA): TGTGCCAGCAGCCCAGGACTAGCTCGAGGCTCCTACAATGAGCAGTTCTTC. This encodes CASSPGLARGSYNEQFF. The chain carries TRBV14 and TRBJ2-1; TRBD2 matches at 8 bases. CDR3 length: 17 residues. J lost 0 bases, V lost 4 bases, and 8 bases had no gene match. Germline V gives CDR1 SGHDN, CDR2 FVKESK.

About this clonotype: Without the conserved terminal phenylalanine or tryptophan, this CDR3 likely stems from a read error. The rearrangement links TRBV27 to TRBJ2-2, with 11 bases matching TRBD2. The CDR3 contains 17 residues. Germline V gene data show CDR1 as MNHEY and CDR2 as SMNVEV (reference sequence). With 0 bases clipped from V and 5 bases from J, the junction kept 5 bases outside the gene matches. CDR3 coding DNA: TGTGCCAGCAGTTTATCTAGCGGGGGGGCCCGAACCGGGGAGCTGTTTTCT. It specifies CASSLSSGGARTGELFS.

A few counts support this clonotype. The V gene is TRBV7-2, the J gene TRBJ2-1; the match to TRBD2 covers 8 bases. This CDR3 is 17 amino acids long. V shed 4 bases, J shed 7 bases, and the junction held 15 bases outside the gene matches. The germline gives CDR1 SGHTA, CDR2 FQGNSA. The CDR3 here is CASSSPLGAGVSNEQFF. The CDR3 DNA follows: TGTGCCAGCAGCTCCCCTTTGGGAGCGGGAGTTAGTAATGAGCAGTTCTTC.

CDR3 DNA: TGTGCCAGCAGGATCGCCGGGGTATCTTATCAGCCCCAGCATTTT. This encodes CASRIAGVSYQPQHF. The V and J genes are TRBV12-3 or TRBV12-4 and TRBJ1-5; D remains unclear. This CDR3 is built from 15 residues. The V and J ends lost 6 bases and 5 bases respectively, with 17 bases between them.

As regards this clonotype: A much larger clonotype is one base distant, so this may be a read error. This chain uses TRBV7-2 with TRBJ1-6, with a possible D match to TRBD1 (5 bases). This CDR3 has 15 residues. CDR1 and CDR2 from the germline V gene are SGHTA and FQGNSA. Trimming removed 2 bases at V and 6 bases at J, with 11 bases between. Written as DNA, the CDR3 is TGTGCCAGCAGCTTAAAGGGACTGACTAATTCACCCCTCCACTTT. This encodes CASSLKGLTNSPLHF.

CDR3 sequence reads: CASSHPLATHEQFF. DNA for the CDR3: TGCGCCAGCAGCCACCCCTTAGCGACCCATGAGCAGTTCTTC. The V and J genes are TRBV4-1 and TRBJ2-1; a possible D gene is TRBD2 (5 bases). CDR1 is MGHRA and CDR2 is YSYEKL in the germline V gene. V lost 3 bases and J lost 8, with 14 bases in between. The CDR3 consists of 14 residues.

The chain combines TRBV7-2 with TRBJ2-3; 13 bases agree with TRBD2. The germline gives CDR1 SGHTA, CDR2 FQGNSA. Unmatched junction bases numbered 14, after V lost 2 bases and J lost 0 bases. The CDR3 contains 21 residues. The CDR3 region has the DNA TGTGCCAGCAGCTTACTACTAGCGGGGGGGCCCCTCGGAGTTAGCACAGATACGCAGTATTTT. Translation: CASSLLLAGGPLGVSTDTQYF.

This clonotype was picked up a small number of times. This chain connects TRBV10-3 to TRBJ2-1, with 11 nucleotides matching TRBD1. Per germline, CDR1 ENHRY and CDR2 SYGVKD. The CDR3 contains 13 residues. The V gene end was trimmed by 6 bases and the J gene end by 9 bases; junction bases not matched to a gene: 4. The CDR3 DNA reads TGTGCCATCAGGGACAGGGGGCAGAGTGAGCAGTTCTTC. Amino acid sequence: CAIRDRGQSEQFF.

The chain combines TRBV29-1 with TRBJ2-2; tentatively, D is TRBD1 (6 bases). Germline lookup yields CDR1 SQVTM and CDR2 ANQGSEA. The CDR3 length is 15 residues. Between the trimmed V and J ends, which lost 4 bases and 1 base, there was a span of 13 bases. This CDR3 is CSVGPQGMNTGELFF. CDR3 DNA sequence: TGCAGCGTTGGCCCCCAGGGGATGAACACCGGGGAGCTGTTTTTT.

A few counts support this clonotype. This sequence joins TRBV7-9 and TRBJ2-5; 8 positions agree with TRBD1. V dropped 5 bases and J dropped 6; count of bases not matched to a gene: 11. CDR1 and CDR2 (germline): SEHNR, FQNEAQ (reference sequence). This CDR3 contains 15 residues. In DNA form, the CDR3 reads TGTGCCAGCAGCCTCAATAAAGACAGGGGAAAGACCCAGTACTTC. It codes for CASSLNKDRGKTQYF.

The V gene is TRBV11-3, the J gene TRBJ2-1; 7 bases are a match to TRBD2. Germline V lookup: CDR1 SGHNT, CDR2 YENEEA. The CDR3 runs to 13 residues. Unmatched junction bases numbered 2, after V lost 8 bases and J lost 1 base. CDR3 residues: CASGLGSYNEQFF. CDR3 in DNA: TGTGCCAGCGGACTAGGTTCCTACAATGAGCAGTTCTTC.

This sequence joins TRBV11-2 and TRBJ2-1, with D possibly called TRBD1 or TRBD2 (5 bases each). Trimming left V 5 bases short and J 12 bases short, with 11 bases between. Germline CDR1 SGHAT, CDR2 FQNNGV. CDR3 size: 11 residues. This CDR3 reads CASSIAGTQFF. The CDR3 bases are TGTGCCAGCAGCATTGCCGGGACGCAGTTCTTC.

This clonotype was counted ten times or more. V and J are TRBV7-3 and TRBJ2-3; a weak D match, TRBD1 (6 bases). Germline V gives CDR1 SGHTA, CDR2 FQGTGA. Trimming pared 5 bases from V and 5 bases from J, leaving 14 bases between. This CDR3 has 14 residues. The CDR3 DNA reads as TGTGCCAGCAGCCCGCAGCAGGGGCAAGATACGCAGTATTTT. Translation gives CASSPQQGQDTQYF.

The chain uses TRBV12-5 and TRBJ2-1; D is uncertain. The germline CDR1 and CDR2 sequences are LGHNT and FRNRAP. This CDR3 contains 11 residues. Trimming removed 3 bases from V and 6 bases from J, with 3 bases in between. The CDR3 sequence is CASGFGNEQFF. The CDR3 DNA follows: TGTGCTAGTGGTTTCGGCAATGAGCAGTTCTTC.

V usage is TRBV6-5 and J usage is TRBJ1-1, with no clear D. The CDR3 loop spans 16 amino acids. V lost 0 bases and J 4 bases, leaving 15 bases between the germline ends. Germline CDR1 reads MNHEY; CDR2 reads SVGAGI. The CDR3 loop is CASSYSQKVFGTEAFF. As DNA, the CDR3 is TGTGCCAGCAGTTACTCCCAAAAGGTTTTCGGCACTGAAGCTTTCTTT.

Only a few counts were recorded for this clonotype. The CDR3 here is CASSQTEQINTEAFF. The DNA of the CDR3 is TGTGCCAGCAGCCAGACAGAACAGATTAACACTGAAGCTTTCTTT. This chain links TRBV5-6 with TRBJ1-1; D is possibly TRBD1 (5 bases). Trimming cost V 4 bases and J 2 bases, with 15 bases left between them. This CDR3 contains 15 residues. In germline, CDR1 is SGHDT, CDR2 YYEEEE.

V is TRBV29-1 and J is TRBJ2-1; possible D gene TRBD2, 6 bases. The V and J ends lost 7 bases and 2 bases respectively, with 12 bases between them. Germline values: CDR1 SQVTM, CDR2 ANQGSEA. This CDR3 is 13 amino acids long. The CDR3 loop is CSAFPGAYNEQFF. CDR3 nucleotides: TGCAGCGCTTTCCCGGGGGCCTACAATGAGCAGTTCTTC.

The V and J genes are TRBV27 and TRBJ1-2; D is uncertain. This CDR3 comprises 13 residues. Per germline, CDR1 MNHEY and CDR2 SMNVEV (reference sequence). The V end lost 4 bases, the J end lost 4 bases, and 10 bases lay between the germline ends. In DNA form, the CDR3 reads TGTGCCAGCAGTTCGGGGTTCGGCTATGGCTACACCTTC. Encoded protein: CASSSGFGYGYTF.

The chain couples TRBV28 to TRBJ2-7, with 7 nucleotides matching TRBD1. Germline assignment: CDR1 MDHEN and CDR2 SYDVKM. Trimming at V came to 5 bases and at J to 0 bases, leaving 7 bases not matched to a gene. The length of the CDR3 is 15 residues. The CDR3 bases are TGTGCCAGCAGTCCACCCGACAGGGCCTCCTACGAGCAGTACGTC. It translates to CASSPPDRASYEQYV.

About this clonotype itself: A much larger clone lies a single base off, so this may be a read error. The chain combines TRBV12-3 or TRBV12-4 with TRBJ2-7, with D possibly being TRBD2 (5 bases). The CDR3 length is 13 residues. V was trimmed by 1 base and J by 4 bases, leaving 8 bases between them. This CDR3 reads CASSLVGVYEQYF. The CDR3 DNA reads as TGTGCCAGCAGTTTAGTCGGGGTTTACGAGCAGTACTTC.

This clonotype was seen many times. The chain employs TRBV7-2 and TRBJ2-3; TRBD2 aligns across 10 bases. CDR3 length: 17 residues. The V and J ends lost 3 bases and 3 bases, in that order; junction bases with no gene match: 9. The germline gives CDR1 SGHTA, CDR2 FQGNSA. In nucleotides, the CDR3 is TGTGCCAGCAGCTTCAGGGGGAGCGGGGGGGCTACAGATACGCAGTATTTT. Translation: CASSFRGSGGATDTQYF.